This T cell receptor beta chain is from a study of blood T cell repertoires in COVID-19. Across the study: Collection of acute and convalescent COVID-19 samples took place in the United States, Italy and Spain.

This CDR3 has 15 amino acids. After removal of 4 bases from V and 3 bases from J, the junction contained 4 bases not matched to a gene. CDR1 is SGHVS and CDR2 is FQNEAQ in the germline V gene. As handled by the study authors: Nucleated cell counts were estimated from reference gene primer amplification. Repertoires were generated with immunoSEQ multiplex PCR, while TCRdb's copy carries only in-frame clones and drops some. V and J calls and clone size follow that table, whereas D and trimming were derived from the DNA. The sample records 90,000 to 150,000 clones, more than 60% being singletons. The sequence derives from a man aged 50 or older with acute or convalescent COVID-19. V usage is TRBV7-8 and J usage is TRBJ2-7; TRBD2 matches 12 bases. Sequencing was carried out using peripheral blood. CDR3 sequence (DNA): TGTGCCAGCAGCTATCGACTAGCGGGAGTCTACGAGCAGTACTTC. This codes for CASSYRLAGVYEQYF.